One and the same sample provided the 31 T cell receptor beta chains below, sequenced in a study of shared clonotypes between healthy human individuals. The data were produced by immunoSEQ multiplex PCR, yet TCRdb's version contains in-frame clones alone and is incomplete. The table has about 2.4 million clones, over 85% seen once; the top ten hold roughly 0.39%. Specimen: naive CD4+ T cells from PBMCs. Subset defined: CD45RA+ positively selected. The source of these receptors is a man younger than 30 in good health. Some clones in this sample may be carry-over from other donors' samples.

The rearrangement links TRBV5-1 to TRBJ1-4; unclear D gene. This CDR3 is 12 amino acids long. V was trimmed by 1 base and J by 8 bases, leaving 6 bases between them. Germline-derived CDR1 and CDR2 are SGHRS and YFSETQ. CDR3 DNA: TGCGCCAGCAGCTTGTCCTCCGAAAAACTGTTTTTT. Translated, it gives CASSLSSEKLFF.

The CDR3 loop reads CASSSRLAGNNEQFF. CDR3 DNA: TGTGCCAGCAGCTCCCGACTAGCGGGAAACAATGAGCAGTTCTTC. J is TRBJ2-1 and V is TRBV11-3; 11 bases fit TRBD2. The J segment lost 5 bases and the V segment lost 4 bases, leaving 4 bases of the junction unmatched. Germline V lookup: CDR1 SGHNT, CDR2 YENEEA. The CDR3 totals 15 residues.

This clone was observed a handful of times. The chain carries TRBV7-9 and TRBJ1-2; TRBD1 agrees at 9 bases. The V gene's germline CDR1 is SEHNR and CDR2 FQNEAQ (reference sequence). The CDR3 extends over 14 amino acids. V lost 0 bases to trimming and J lost 7 bases; unmatched junction nucleotides: 3. The CDR3 sequence is CASSLAGQGAGYTF. In DNA, the CDR3 is TGTGCCAGCAGCTTAGCGGGACAGGGCGCTGGCTACACCTTC. Combining the CDR3 with reference TRBV7-9 and TRBJ1-2 gives the whole variable domain DTGVSQNPRHKITKRGQNVTFRCDPISEHNRLYWYRQTLGQGPEFLTYFQNEAQLEKSRLLSDRFSAERPKGSFSTLEIQRTEQGDSAMYLCASSLAGQGAGYTFGSGTRLTVV.

This rearrangement joins TRBV9 to TRBJ1-2, with D possibly being TRBD1 (6 bases). Germline V gives CDR1 SGDLS, CDR2 YYNGEE. Between the trimmed V and J ends, which lost 0 bases and 4 bases, there was a span of 13 bases. The CDR3 is made up of 15 amino acids. CDR3 nucleotide sequence: TGTGCCAGCAGCGTAGAGCAGGGGCTAGGCTATGGCTACACCTTC. It encodes CASSVEQGLGYGYTF.

This chain connects TRBV18 to TRBJ2-7; tentatively, D is TRBD1 or TRBD2 (5 bases each). Germline values: CDR1 KGHSH, CDR2 LQKENI. This CDR3 has 15 residues. The V end lost 6 bases, the J end lost 0 bases, and 15 bases lay between the germline ends. The CDR3 here is CASSVGTASSYEQYF. In nucleotides, the CDR3 is TGTGCCAGCTCCGTCGGGACCGCGAGCTCCTACGAGCAGTACTTC.

The V call is TRBV7-9, the J call TRBJ1-2, with D perhaps matching TRBD1 (5 bases). Germline CDR1 and CDR2: SEHNR and FQNEAQ (reference sequence). The CDR3 consists of 15 residues. The V end was cut by 5 bases, the J end by 2 bases, with 15 bases between. The CDR3 DNA sequence: TGTGCCAGCAGCAGAACGGGACGGCTAAACTATGGCTACACCTTC. The encoded protein is CASSRTGRLNYGYTF.

The chain carries TRBV7-2 and TRBJ1-4; D remains unclear. Trimming cost V 2 bases and J 0 bases, with 4 bases left between them. Germline V lookup: CDR1 SGHTA, CDR2 FQGNSA. This CDR3 spans 14 amino acids. CDR3 loop: CASSLRPTNEKLFF. DNA of the CDR3: TGTGCCAGCAGCTTAAGGCCAACTAATGAAAAACTGTTTTTT.

The chain carries TRBV5-1 and TRBJ2-3; D call uncertain. CDR3 length: 15 residues. Trimming pared 0 bases from V and 5 bases from J, leaving 13 bases between. Per the germline V gene, CDR1 is SGHRS and CDR2 is YFSETQ. The CDR3 bases are TGCGCCAGCAGCTTGGGTTCCCGCGGTGGAGATACGCAGTATTTT. Encoded protein: CASSLGSRGGDTQYF.

The rearrangement links TRBV7-2 to TRBJ2-7; the D gene is possibly TRBD1 (5 bases). The CDR3 has 14 amino acids. V was shortened by 2 bases and J by 3 bases, with 11 bases between the two germline ends. Germline CDR1 is SGHTA and CDR2 is FQGNSA. The CDR3 sequence: CASSLWTSFYEQYF. The CDR3 DNA reads TGTGCCAGCAGCTTATGGACAAGCTTCTACGAGCAGTACTTC. The full variable domain, rest sourced from reference TRBV7-2 and TRBJ2-7, is GAGVSQSPSNKVTEKGKDVELRCDPISGHTALYWYRQSLGQGLEFLIYFQGNSAPDKSGLPSDRFSAERTGGSVSTLTIQRTQQEDSAVYLCASSLWTSFYEQYFGPGTRLTVT.

The chain's CDR3 is CASSATGVALTYEQYF. In DNA, the CDR3 is TGTGCCAGCAGCGCAACTGGGGTAGCGCTGACCTACGAGCAGTACTTC. The J gene is TRBJ2-7, the V gene TRBV9; possible D gene TRBD2, 5 bases. The V gene's germline CDR1 is SGDLS and CDR2 YYNGEE. This CDR3 is built from 16 residues. V shed 3 bases and J shed 2 bases, with 18 bases lying between them.

This rearrangement joins TRBV6-1 to TRBJ2-7; 10 bases map to TRBD1. The length of the CDR3 is 14 residues. V shed 8 bases, J shed 7 bases, and the junction held 11 bases outside the gene matches. The germline gives CDR1 MNHNS, CDR2 SASEGT. The CDR3 is CASSRDRGLREQYF. The CDR3 DNA is TGTGCCAGCTCCCGAGACAGGGGGCTGAGGGAGCAGTACTTC.

V and J are TRBV6-5 and TRBJ1-3; D is uncertain. The CDR3 contains 15 residues. Germline V gene data show CDR1 as MNHEY and CDR2 as SVGAGI. V was shortened by 0 bases and J by 4 bases, with 10 bases between the two germline ends. The CDR3 DNA reads TGTGCCAGCAGTTACTCGAGACACGACGGAAACACCATATATTTT. Amino acid sequence: CASSYSRHDGNTIYF.

This chain joins TRBV5-6 and TRBJ2-3; possible D gene TRBD2, 5 bases. This CDR3 is built from 12 residues. CDR1 is SGHDT and CDR2 is YYEEEE in the germline V gene. The V and J ends lost 2 bases and 6 bases respectively, with 7 bases between them. The CDR3 region is CASSFPGDTQYF. The DNA for the CDR3 is TGTGCCAGCAGCTTTCCGGGGGATACGCAGTATTTT.

This chain uses TRBV7-3 with TRBJ1-1, with D possibly matching TRBD1 (6 bases). V lost 5 bases and J 7 bases, leaving 14 bases between the germline ends. CDR3 length: 13 residues. Germline V CDR1 and CDR2: SGHTA, FQGTGA. CDR3 coding DNA: TGTGCCAGCAGCCCGGACAGAAAGGGTGAAGCTTTCTTT. Its translation is CASSPDRKGEAFF. The complete variable domain, with remaining parts taken from reference TRBV7-3 and TRBJ1-1, reads GAGVSQTPSNKVTEKGKYVELRCDPISGHTALYWYRQSLGQGPEFLIYFQGTGAADDSGLPNDRFFAVRPEGSVSTLKIQRTERGDSAVYLCASSPDRKGEAFFGQGTRLTVV.

The chain combines TRBV30 with TRBJ1-1; D may be TRBD1 (6 bases). V gave up 1 base and J gave up 5 bases, with 14 bases separating them. The CDR3 has 14 residues. CDR1 and CDR2 (germline): GTSNPN, SVGIG (reference sequence). CDR3 coding DNA: TGTGCCTGGAGTGAGAAGGGGAGGGGGACTGAAGCTTTCTTT. Translated: CAWSEKGRGTEAFF.

This chain connects TRBV4-2 to TRBJ2-7; either TRBD1 or TRBD2 may supply D (5 bases each). This CDR3 has 14 amino acids. V was pared by 5 bases and J by 0 bases, with 11 bases between. The germline V gene has CDR1 LGHNA and CDR2 YNFKEQ. DNA for the CDR3: TGTGCCAGCAGCTTTCCAGGGAGCTCCTACGAGCAGTACTTC. Residues: CASSFPGSSYEQYF.

This clone has just one count. The rearrangement links TRBV5-5 to TRBJ2-5; D perhaps matches TRBD1 (6 bases). Per the germline V gene, CDR1 is SGHKS and CDR2 is YYEKEE (reference sequence). This CDR3 has 14 amino acids. The ends were cut back, 0 bases at V and 1 base at J, with 7 bases in the middle. CDR3 in DNA: TGTGCCAGCAGCTTGGCAGGGGCCCAAGAGACCCAGTACTTC. It encodes CASSLAGAQETQYF.

The V gene is TRBV6-1, the J gene TRBJ1-3, with D hard to call. The germline CDR1 and CDR2 sequences are MNHNS and SASEGT. V shed 3 bases and J shed 0 bases, with 6 bases lying between them. The CDR3 length is 14 residues. CDR3 sequence: CASSDRRSGNTIYF. In nucleotides, the CDR3 is TGTGCCAGCAGTGACAGGCGCTCTGGAAACACCATATATTTT.

The chain is built from TRBV5-4 and TRBJ1-2, with D perhaps TRBD1 (5 bases). Germline values: CDR1 SGHNT, CDR2 YYREEE (reference sequence). V gave up 7 bases and J gave up 7 bases, with 23 bases separating them. The CDR3 spans 15 residues. CDR3 nucleotides: TGTGCCAGCGGCCTAAACAGGCCCGGGACTGCTGGCTACACCTTC. Its translation is CASGLNRPGTAGYTF.

The chain uses TRBV7-3 and TRBJ2-1, with 9 bases aligning to TRBD1. Germline-derived CDR1 and CDR2 are SGHTA and FQGTGA. The V and J ends lost 5 bases and 6 bases, in that order; junction bases with no gene match: 5. The CDR3 spans 14 residues. Here the CDR3 DNA reads TGTGCCAGCAGCAACGACAGGGGGATCAATGAGCAGTTCTTC. Residues: CASSNDRGINEQFF.

This clone was counted a single time. V usage is TRBV28 and J usage is TRBJ2-1; TRBD2 aligns across 8 bases. J was trimmed by 9 bases and V by 3 bases; bases with no gene match: 10. Germline-derived CDR1 and CDR2 are MDHEN and SYDVKM. The CDR3 consists of 15 residues. The DNA for the CDR3 is TGTGCCAGCAGTTTTTCGGGAGCGGGAGCCGGTGAGCAGTTCTTC. Protein sequence: CASSFSGAGAGEQFF.

J is TRBJ2-7 and V is TRBV6-1; 10 bases are shared with TRBD1. The CDR3 spans 15 residues. The germline V gene has CDR1 MNHNS and CDR2 SASEGT. Unmatched junction bases numbered 8, after V lost 2 bases and J lost 7 bases. The CDR3 loop reads CASSEHMDRGSEQYF. CDR3 nucleotides: TGTGCCAGCAGTGAACACATGGACAGGGGGAGTGAGCAGTACTTC.

For the CDR3, the DNA is TGTGCCAGCAGCGTAGCTACTGGGGAGACCCAGTACTTC. This gives the protein CASSVATGETQYF. This chain uses TRBV9 with TRBJ2-5, with D hard to call. The CDR3 contains 13 residues. The V end was cut by 0 bases, the J end by 5 bases, with 8 bases between. Germline V lookup: CDR1 SGDLS, CDR2 YYNGEE. Full variable domain (missing parts from reference TRBV9 and TRBJ2-5): DSGVTQTPKHLITATGQRVTLRCSPRSGDLSVYWYQQSLDQGLQFLIQYYNGEERAKGNILERFSAQQFPDLHSELNLSSLELGDSALYFCASSVATGETQYFGPGTRLLVL.

J is TRBJ1-2 and V is TRBV28; TRBD1 might be the D (5 bases). CDR1 MDHEN and CDR2 SYDVKM come from the germline V gene. This CDR3 has 13 residues. The V end lost 3 bases, the J end lost 7 bases, and 12 bases lay between the germline ends. This CDR3 is CASSFEGMRGYTF. CDR3 nucleotides: TGTGCCAGCAGTTTCGAGGGGATGCGTGGCTACACCTTC.

To note about this clone: The same CDR3 arises from other DNA sequences in this sample as well. The chain employs TRBV6-5 and TRBJ2-7; 10 bases map to TRBD2. V trimming: 4 bases; J trimming: 0 bases; junction bases outside the gene matches: 6. CDR1 and CDR2 (germline): MNHEY, SVGAGI. The CDR3 contains 16 residues. The DNA for the CDR3 is TGTGCCAGCAGTTCCCAACTAGCGGGATCCTCCTACGAGCAGTACTTC. This encodes CASSSQLAGSSYEQYF.

This sequence joins TRBV7-8 and TRBJ1-4; D uncertain. CDR3 length: 14 amino acids. Germline loops: CDR1 SGHVS, CDR2 FQNEAQ. The germline V and J ends were trimmed by 5 bases and 7 bases, with 14 bases remaining between them. The chain's CDR3 is CASSQRLAGEKLFF. As DNA, the CDR3 is TGTGCCAGCAGCCAACGCCTGGCGGGTGAAAAACTGTTTTTT. Complete variable domain (other parts from reference TRBV7-8 and TRBJ1-4): GAGVSQSPRYKVAKRGQDVALRCDPISGHVSLFWYQQALGQGPEFLTYFQNEAQLDKSGLPSDRFFAERPEGSVSTLKIQRTQQEDSAVYLCASSQRLAGEKLFFGSGTQLSVL.

The V gene is TRBV28, the J gene TRBJ1-4, with D possibly TRBD1 on 5 matching bases. The CDR3 contains 16 residues. The ends were cut back, 5 bases at V and 8 bases at J, with 21 bases in the middle. CDR1 and CDR2 (germline): MDHEN, SYDVKM. The CDR3 coding sequence is TGTGCCAGCAGTCCCAAAAGGGACTATCTTCCGGAAAAACTGTTTTTT. Amino acids: CASSPKRDYLPEKLFF. Together with reference TRBV28 and TRBJ1-4, the CDR3 gives the full variable domain: DVKVTQSSRYLVKRTGEKVFLECVQDMDHENMFWYRQDPGLGLRLIYFSYDVKMKEKGDIPEGYSVSREKKERFSLILESASTNQTSMYLCASSPKRDYLPEKLFFGSGTQLSVL.

This clone occurred once. This chain joins TRBV29-1 and TRBJ1-1; a weak D match, TRBD1 (6 bases). V lost 6 bases, J lost 4 bases, and 27 bases lay in between. The germline V gene encodes CDR1 SQVTM and CDR2 ANQGSEA. The CDR3 runs 17 residues. The chain's CDR3 is CSVGNSGTSLRFTEAFF. The CDR3, as DNA: TGCAGCGTCGGAAATTCCGGGACAAGTCTGAGGTTCACTGAAGCTTTCTTT.

This chain uses TRBV29-1 with TRBJ2-5; D is possibly TRBD2 (6 bases). With 2 bases removed from V and 5 bases from J, the gap between germline ends came to 15 bases. The CDR3 is 14 amino acids. The V gene's germline CDR1 is SQVTM and CDR2 ANQGSEA. CDR3 nucleotide sequence: TGCAGCGTTGAACTCGGGGGAGTGGGTGAGACCCAGTACTTC. This translates into CSVELGGVGETQYF.

The chain has TRBV28 and TRBJ1-5; the D is unclear. The germline V gene has CDR1 MDHEN and CDR2 SYDVKM. CDR3 length: 12 residues. V shed 4 bases and J shed 6 bases, with 7 bases lying between them. CDR3 amino acids: CASSYLFQPQHF. In DNA, the CDR3 is TGTGCCAGCAGTTACCTCTTTCAGCCCCAGCATTTT.

This chain uses TRBV6-1 with TRBJ2-1, with 12 nucleotides matching TRBD2. The CDR3 is 18 amino acids. Germline values: CDR1 MNHNS, CDR2 SASEGT. V lost 0 bases to trimming and J lost 3 bases; unmatched junction nucleotides: 6. The CDR3 is CASSEAWTSGNRYNEQFF. CDR3 nucleotides: TGTGCCAGCAGTGAAGCATGGACTAGCGGGAACCGCTACAATGAGCAGTTCTTC.